The 13 T cell receptor beta chains given below trace back to one sample, sequenced in a study of regulatory T cells in long-lasting Graves disease. Time point: newly diagnosed GD, antithyroid drugs for less than 3 months. PBMC RNA served as the TCR library source. The authors built TCR beta libraries using iRepertoire HTBI primers and Arm-PCR of CDR3 regions. TCRdb analysed the multiplex PCR reads with MiXCR anew, one entry per CDR3 protein. The data hold around 400,000 distinct CDR3 sequences, with 12% observed a single time. These same records also appear under a second study, on T cells in Graves' hyperthyroidism and ophthalmopathy.

The sequencing here drew on peripheral blood mononuclear cells (PBMCs), taken at new diagnosis, from a patient treated with antithyroid drugs. These receptor sequences come from a woman between 18 and 29 years old with Graves disease.

Many counts were recorded for this clonotype. This rearrangement joins TRBV6-2 or TRBV6-3 to TRBJ2-1; D assignment may be TRBD1 or TRBD2 (6 bases each). CDR3 length: 16 amino acids. Germline assignment: CDR1 MNHEY and CDR2 SVGEGT. V shed 7 bases and J shed 6 bases, with 22 bases lying between them. The CDR3 nucleotides are TGTGCCAGCACTCCCTTTCAAGAGGGGGGCCTCAATGAGCAGTTCTTC. Its protein is CASTPFQEGGLNEQFF.

This clonotype occurred many times. CDR3 bases: TGTGCCAGCAGTTCGGCGAGATCGGGGAACTACAATGAGCAGTTCTTC. It codes for CASSSARSGNYNEQFF. The genes are TRBV27 and TRBJ2-1; TRBD2 is a possible D gene (5 bases). V was pared by 4 bases and J by 3 bases, with 16 bases between. Germline V CDR1 and CDR2: MNHEY, SMNVEV (reference sequence). There are 16 residues in the CDR3.

This clonotype was seen many times. J is TRBJ2-3 and V is TRBV5-8, with unresolved D. The DNA end favors TRBJ1-1, so the J call may be wrong. Germline CDR1 and CDR2: SGHTS and YDEGEE. The CDR3 covers 11 residues. The CDR3 is CASSLILRAFF. The DNA of the CDR3 is TGTGCCAGCAGCTTGATCCTCCGGGCTTTCTTT.

The chain combines TRBV27 with TRBJ2-1; D remains ambiguous. The V gene's germline CDR1 is MNHEY and CDR2 SMNVEV (reference sequence). Trimming removed 7 bases at V and 9 bases at J, with 13 bases between. The CDR3 loop spans 12 amino acids. The CDR3 loop reads CASKRESGEQFF. The CDR3 DNA is TGTGCCAGCAAAAGGGAATCAGGTGAGCAGTTCTTC.

This clonotype was found many times. The V gene is TRBV7-2, the J gene TRBJ2-3; D unresolved. This CDR3 contains 15 residues. The V gene lost 7 bases and the J gene lost 2 bases, with 16 bases spanning the gap. Germline CDR1 and CDR2: SGHTA and FQGNSA. CDR3 loop: CASTHQLRHTDTQYF. CDR3 DNA: TGTGCCAGCACTCACCAGTTGCGGCACACAGATACGCAGTATTTT.

This clonotype was found many times. The gene calls are TRBV27 and TRBJ2-7, with no clear D. The V gene's germline CDR1 is MNHEY and CDR2 SMNVEV (reference sequence). The CDR3 is 13 amino acids. V gave up 6 bases and J gave up 7 bases, with 16 bases separating them. CDR3 amino acids: CASSLWGLEEQYF. Written as DNA, the CDR3 is TGTGCCAGCAGCCTGTGGGGATTAGAGGAGCAGTACTTC.

This clonotype was counted only a few times. Compared with germline, one end of the junction differs, possibly owing to a read error. The chain joins TRBV6-2 or TRBV6-3 to TRBJ1-5; D ambiguous. This CDR3 spans 17 amino acids. Germline CDR1 is MNHEY and CDR2 is SVGEGT. This CDR3 is CASSYVVIRAYYQPQHF. The CDR3 DNA reads as TGCGCCAGCAGCTACGTAGTTATTAGGGCCTACTATCAGCCCCAGCATTTT.

The table lists this clonotype with a few counts. CDR3 bases: TGTGCCAGCAGTTTATCCGACAGGGCCTGGGGCTACACCTTC. Amino acid sequence: CASSLSDRAWGYTF. V and J are TRBV28 and TRBJ1-2, with TRBD1 matching over 7 bases. V lost 1 base, J lost 8 bases, and 7 bases stayed unmatched. The CDR3 consists of 14 residues. Per germline, CDR1 MDHEN and CDR2 SYDVKM.

The chain recombines TRBV15 with TRBJ2-5, with D maybe TRBD1 (6 bases). V was trimmed by 2 bases and J by 5 bases, leaving 15 bases between them. CDR1 and CDR2 (germline): LNHNV, YYDKDF (reference sequence). This CDR3 region has 15 residues. The CDR3: CATSRQGTRRETQYF. CDR3 DNA: TGTGCCACCAGCAGACAGGGGACCCGTAGGGAGACCCAGTACTTC.

This clonotype was found a few times. The chain is built from TRBV10-3 and TRBJ1-1; 7 bases map to TRBD1. V was pared by 8 bases and J by 3 bases, with 3 bases of the junction left unmatched. The CDR3 has 12 amino acids. Germline CDR1 ENHRY, CDR2 SYGVKD. CDR3 amino acids: CAIRDSDTEAFF. CDR3 bases: TGTGCCATCCGGGACAGCGACACTGAAGCTTTCTTT.

This clonotype was counted ten times or more. The chain has TRBV4-3 and TRBJ1-6; the D is unclear. This CDR3 is 15 amino acids long. Deletions cut 0 bases from V and 7 bases from J, with 10 bases between. Germline assignment: CDR1 LGHNA and CDR2 YSLEER. CDR3 bases: TGCGCCAGCAGCCAAGATCGCCGAATAAATTCACCCCTCCACTTT. Translation: CASSQDRRINSPLHF.

This rearrangement joins TRBV7-2 to TRBJ1-5; D might be TRBD1 (6 bases). V lost 1 base to trimming and J lost 1 base, with 17 bases between them. CDR3 length: 18 amino acids. Germline CDR1 and CDR2: SGHTA and FQGNSA. The CDR3 sequence: CASSLVGRGGGSNQPQHF. The CDR3 bases are TGTGCCAGCAGCTTAGTCGGCAGGGGTGGGGGGAGCAATCAGCCCCAGCATTTT.

This clonotype showed up many times. V gene TRBV5-1 combines with J gene TRBJ2-5, with D unclear. The length of the CDR3 is 13 residues. V lost 0 bases to trimming and J lost 5 bases, with 8 bases between them. CDR1 and CDR2 from the germline V gene are SGHRS and YFSETQ. The DNA of the CDR3 is TGCGCCAGCAGCTTGGCCCTCAGCGAGACCCAGTACTTC. Translation gives CASSLALSETQYF.